The table lists the clone carrying this T cell receptor (beta chain) with many counts. This record comes from a study of blood T cells in healthy people across ages. Next came a second PCR, run for about 7 to 12 cycles, which used a sample-barcoded 5' primer along with a J-beta primer mix. Each CDR3 protein is one row after TCRdb ran MiXCR on the 5' RACE reads. Found here are hundreds of thousands of distinct CDR3 sequences, approximately 52% of them singletons; the top ten hold roughly 12%. In germline, CDR1 is SGHTA, CDR2 FQGTGA. With 1 base removed from V and 0 bases from J, the gap between germline ends came to 5 bases. There are 14 residues in the CDR3.

The source of this sequence is a woman of 80 years or more in good health. This chain joins TRBV7-3 and TRBJ2-3; no clear D gene. Specimen: blood. The CDR3 bases are TGTGCCAGCAGCTTAATTGGGAGCACAGATACGCAGTATTTT. Its protein product is CASSLIGSTDTQYF.